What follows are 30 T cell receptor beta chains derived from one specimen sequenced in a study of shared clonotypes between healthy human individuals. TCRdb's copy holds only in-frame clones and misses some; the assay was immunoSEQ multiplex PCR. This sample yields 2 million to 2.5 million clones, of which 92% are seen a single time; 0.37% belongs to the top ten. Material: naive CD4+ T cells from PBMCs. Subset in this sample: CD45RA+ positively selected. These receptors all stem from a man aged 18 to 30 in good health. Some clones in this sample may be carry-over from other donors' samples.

The CDR3 bases are TGTGCCACCTTCCACTACGAGCAGTACTTC. It yields the protein CATFHYEQYF. This chain uses TRBV6-1 with TRBJ2-7; D not certain. Trimming left V 10 bases short and J 3 bases short, with 7 bases between. The germline V gene has CDR1 MNHNS and CDR2 SASEGT. This CDR3 region has 10 residues.

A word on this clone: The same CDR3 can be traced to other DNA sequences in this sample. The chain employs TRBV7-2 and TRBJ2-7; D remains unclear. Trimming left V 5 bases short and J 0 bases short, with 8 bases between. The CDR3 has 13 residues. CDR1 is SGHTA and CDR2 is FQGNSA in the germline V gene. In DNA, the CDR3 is TGTGCCAGCAGCCCACCGAGCTCCTACGAGCAGTACTTC. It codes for CASSPPSSYEQYF.

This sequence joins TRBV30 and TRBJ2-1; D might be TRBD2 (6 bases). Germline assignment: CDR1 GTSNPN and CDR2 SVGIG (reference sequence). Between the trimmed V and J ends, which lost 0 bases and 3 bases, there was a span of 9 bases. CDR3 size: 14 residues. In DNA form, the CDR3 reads TGTGCCTGGAGTGTTAATAGCGGCTACAATGAGCAGTTCTTC. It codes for CAWSVNSGYNEQFF.

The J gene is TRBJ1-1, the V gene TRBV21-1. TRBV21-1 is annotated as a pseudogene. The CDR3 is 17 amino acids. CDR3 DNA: TGTGCCAGCAGCAAAACTGGGGTTATGACCTCCAACACTGAAGCTTTCTTT. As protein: CASSKTGVMTSNTEAFF.

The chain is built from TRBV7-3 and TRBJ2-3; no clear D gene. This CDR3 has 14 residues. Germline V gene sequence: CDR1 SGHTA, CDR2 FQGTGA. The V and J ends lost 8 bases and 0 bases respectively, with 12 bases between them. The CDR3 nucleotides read TGTGCCAGCGCTGCGGCTGCTAGCACAGATACGCAGTATTTT. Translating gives CASAAAASTDTQYF.

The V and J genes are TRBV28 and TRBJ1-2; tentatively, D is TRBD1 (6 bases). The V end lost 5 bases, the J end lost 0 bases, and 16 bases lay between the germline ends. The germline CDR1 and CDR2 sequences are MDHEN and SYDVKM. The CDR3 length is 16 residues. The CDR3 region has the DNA TGTGCCAGCAGTCCCCCGGGGGCAGAAACTAACTATGGCTACACCTTC. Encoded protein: CASSPPGAETNYGYTF.

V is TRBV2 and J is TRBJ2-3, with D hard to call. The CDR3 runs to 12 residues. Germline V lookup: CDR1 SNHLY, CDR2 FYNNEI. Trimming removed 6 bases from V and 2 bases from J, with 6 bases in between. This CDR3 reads CASSAYTDTQYF. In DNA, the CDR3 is TGTGCCAGCAGCGCTTACACAGATACGCAGTATTTT.

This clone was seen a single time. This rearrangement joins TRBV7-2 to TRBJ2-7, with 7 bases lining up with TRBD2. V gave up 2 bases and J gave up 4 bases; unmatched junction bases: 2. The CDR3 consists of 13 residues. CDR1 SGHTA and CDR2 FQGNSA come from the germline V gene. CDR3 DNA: TGTGCCAGCAGCTTATGGGAGGGGTACGAGCAGTACTTC. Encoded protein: CASSLWEGYEQYF.

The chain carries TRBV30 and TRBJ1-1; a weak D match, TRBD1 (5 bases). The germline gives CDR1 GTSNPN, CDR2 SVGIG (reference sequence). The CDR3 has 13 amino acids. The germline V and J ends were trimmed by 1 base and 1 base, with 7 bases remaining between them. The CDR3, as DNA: TGTGCCTGGAGTGAACAGGCGAACACTGAAGCTTTCTTT. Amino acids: CAWSEQANTEAFF. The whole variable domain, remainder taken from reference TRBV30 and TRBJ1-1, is SQTIHQWPATLVQPVGSPLSLECTVEGTSNPNLYWYRQAAGRGLQLLFYSVGIGQISSEVPQNLSASRPQDRQFILSSKKLLLSDSGFYLCAWSEQANTEAFFGQGTRLTVV.

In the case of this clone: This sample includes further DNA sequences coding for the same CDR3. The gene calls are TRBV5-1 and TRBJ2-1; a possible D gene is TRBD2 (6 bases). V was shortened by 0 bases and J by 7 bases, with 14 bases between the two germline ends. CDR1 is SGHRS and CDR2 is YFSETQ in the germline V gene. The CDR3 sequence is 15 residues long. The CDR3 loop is CASSLGAGRGNEQFF. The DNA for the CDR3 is TGCGCCAGCAGCTTGGGGGCGGGAAGGGGTAATGAGCAGTTCTTC.

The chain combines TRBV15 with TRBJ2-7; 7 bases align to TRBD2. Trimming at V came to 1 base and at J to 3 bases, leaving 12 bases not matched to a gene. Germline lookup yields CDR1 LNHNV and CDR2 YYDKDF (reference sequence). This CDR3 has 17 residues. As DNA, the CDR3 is TGTGCCACCAGCAGAGTCGGTGAAGCGGGATCTTACTACGAGCAGTACTTC. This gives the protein CATSRVGEAGSYYEQYF.

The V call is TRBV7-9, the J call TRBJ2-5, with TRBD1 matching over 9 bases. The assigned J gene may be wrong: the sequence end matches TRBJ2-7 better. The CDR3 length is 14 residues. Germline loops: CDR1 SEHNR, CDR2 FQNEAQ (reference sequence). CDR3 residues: CASRGDRDGYEQYF. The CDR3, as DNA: TGTGCCAGCCGAGGGGACAGGGACGGATACGAGCAGTACTTC.

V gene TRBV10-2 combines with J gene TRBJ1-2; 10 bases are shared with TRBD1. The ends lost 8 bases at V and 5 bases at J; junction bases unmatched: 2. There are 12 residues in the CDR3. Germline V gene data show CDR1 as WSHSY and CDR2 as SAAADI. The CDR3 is CASRDRGYGYTF. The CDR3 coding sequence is TGCGCCAGCCGGGACAGGGGATATGGCTACACCTTC.

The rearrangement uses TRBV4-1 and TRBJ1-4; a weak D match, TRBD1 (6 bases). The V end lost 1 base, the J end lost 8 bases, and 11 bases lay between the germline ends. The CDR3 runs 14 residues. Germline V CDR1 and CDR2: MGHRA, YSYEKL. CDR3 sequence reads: CASSQVQGREKLFF. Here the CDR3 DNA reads TGCGCCAGCAGCCAAGTACAGGGACGGGAAAAACTGTTTTTT.

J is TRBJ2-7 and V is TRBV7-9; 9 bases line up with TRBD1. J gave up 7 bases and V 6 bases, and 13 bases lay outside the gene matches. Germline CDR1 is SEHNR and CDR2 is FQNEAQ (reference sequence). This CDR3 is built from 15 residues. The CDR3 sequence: CASRTPGDRGWEQYF. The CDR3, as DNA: TGTGCCAGCAGAACACCCGGAGACAGGGGGTGGGAGCAGTACTTC. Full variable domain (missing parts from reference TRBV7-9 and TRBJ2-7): DTGVSQNPRHKITKRGQNVTFRCDPISEHNRLYWYRQTLGQGPEFLTYFQNEAQLEKSRLLSDRFSAERPKGSFSTLEIQRTEQGDSAMYLCASRTPGDRGWEQYFGPGTRLTVT.

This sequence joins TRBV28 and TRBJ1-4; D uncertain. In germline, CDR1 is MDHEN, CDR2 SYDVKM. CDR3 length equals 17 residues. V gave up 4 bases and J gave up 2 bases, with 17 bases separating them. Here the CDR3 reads CASSSPANRLTNEKLFF. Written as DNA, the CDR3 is TGTGCCAGCAGTTCACCTGCCAACAGACTCACTAATGAAAAACTGTTTTTT.

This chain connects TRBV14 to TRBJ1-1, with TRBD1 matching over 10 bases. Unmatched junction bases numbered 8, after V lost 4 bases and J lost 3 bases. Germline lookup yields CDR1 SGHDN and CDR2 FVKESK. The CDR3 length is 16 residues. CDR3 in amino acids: CASSPLTGGRYTEAFF. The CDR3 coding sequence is TGTGCCAGCAGCCCACTGACAGGGGGCAGGTACACTGAAGCTTTCTTT.

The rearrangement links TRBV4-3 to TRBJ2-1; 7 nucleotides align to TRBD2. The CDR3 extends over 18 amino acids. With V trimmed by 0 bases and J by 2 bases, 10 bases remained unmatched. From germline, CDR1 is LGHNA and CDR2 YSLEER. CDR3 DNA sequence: TGCGCCAGCAGCCAAGATCCCCCGCCGGGGGGTGCCTACAATGAGCAGTTCTTC. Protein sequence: CASSQDPPPGGAYNEQFF.

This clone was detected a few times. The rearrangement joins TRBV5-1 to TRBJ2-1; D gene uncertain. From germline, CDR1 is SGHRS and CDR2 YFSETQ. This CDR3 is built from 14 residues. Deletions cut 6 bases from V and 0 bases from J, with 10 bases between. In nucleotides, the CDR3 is TGCGCCAGCACTGTCCTGAGCTCCTACAATGAGCAGTTCTTC. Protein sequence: CASTVLSSYNEQFF. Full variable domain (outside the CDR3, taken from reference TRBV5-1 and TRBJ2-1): KAGVTQTPRYLIKTRGQQVTLSCSPISGHRSVSWYQQTPGQGLQFLFEYFSETQRNKGNFPGRFSGRQFSNSRSEMNVSTLELGDSALYLCASTVLSSYNEQFFGPGTRLTVL.

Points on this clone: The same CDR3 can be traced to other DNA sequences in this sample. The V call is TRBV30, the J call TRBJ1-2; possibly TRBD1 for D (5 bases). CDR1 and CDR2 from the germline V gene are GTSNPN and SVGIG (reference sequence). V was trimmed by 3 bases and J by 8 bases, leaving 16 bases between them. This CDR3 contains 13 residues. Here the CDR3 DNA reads TGTGCCTGGAGGGGGCAGGGCTTGGGCGGCTACACCTTC. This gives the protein CAWRGQGLGGYTF. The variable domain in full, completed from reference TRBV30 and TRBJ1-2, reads SQTIHQWPATLVQPVGSPLSLECTVEGTSNPNLYWYRQAAGRGLQLLFYSVGIGQISSEVPQNLSASRPQDRQFILSSKKLLLSDSGFYLCAWRGQGLGGYTFGSGTRLTVV.

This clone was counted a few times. For the CDR3, the DNA is TGTGCCAGCAGGACGGCAGGGGCTGGAAACACCATATATTTT. Amino acid sequence: CASRTAGAGNTIYF. V gene TRBV2 combines with J gene TRBJ1-3, with D perhaps TRBD1 (6 bases). The CDR3 sequence is 14 residues long. Trimming stripped 6 bases from V and 2 bases from J, with 11 bases between. Germline V gene data show CDR1 as SNHLY and CDR2 as FYNNEI.

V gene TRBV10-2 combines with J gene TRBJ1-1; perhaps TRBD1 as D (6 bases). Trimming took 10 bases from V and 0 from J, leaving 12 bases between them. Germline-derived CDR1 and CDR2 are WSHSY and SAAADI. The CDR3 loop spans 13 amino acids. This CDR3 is CAIKGGLNTEAFF. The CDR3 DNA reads TGCGCCATCAAGGGGGGGCTGAACACTGAAGCTTTCTTT.

Here the CDR3 reads CASSVGGARNEQFF. In DNA, the CDR3 is TGTGCCAGCAGCGTAGGGGGCGCGAGAAATGAGCAGTTCTTC. J is TRBJ2-1 and V is TRBV7-3; 7 nucleotides align to TRBD1. The CDR3 sequence is 14 residues long. Per the germline V gene, CDR1 is SGHTA and CDR2 is FQGTGA. The J segment lost 7 bases and the V segment lost 5 bases, leaving 8 bases of the junction unmatched.

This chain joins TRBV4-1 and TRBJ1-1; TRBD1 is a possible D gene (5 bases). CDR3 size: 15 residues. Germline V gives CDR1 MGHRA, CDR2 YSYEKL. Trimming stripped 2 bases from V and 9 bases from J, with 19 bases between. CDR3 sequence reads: CASSQKGDGGSQAFF. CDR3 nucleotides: TGCGCCAGCAGCCAAAAAGGGGATGGGGGAAGTCAAGCTTTCTTT.

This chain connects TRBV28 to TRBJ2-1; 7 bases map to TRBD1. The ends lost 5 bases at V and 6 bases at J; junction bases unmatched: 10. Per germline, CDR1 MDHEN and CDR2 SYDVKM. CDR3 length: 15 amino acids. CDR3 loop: CASSQTGKGVNEQFF. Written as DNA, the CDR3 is TGTGCCAGCAGTCAGACAGGGAAGGGTGTCAATGAGCAGTTCTTC.

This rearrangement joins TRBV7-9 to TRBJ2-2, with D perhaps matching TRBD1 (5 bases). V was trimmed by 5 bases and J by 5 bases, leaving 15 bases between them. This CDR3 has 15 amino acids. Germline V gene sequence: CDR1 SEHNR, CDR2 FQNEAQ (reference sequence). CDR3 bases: TGTGCCAGCAGCCATTGGTCAGGGCTTACCGGGGAGCTGTTTTTT. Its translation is CASSHWSGLTGELFF.

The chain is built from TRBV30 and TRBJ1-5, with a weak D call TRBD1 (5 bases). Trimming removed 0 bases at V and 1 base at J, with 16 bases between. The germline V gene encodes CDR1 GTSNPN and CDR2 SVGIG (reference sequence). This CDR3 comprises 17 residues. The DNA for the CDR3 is TGTGCCTGGAGTGTCCGACGGGGGGATCGGAGCAATCAGCCCCAGCATTTT. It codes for CAWSVRRGDRSNQPQHF.

The CDR3 sequence: CASSPPGQGNYGYTF. CDR3 nucleotides: TGTGCCAGCAGCCCGCCGGGACAGGGAAACTATGGCTACACCTTC. The V gene is TRBV7-9, the J gene TRBJ1-2, with 9 bases fitting TRBD1. The CDR3 sequence is 15 residues long. CDR1 is SEHNR, CDR2 FQNEAQ, per germline (reference sequence). V was clipped by 5 bases and J by 2 bases; unmatched bases: 6.

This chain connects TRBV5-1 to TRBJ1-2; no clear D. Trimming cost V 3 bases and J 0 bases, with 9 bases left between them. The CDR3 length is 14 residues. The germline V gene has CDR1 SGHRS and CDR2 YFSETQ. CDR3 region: CASSSDGANYGYTF. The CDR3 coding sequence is TGCGCCAGCAGCTCGGACGGAGCTAACTATGGCTACACCTTC. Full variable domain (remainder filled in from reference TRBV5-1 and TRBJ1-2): KAGVTQTPRYLIKTRGQQVTLSCSPISGHRSVSWYQQTPGQGLQFLFEYFSETQRNKGNFPGRFSGRQFSNSRSEMNVSTLELGDSALYLCASSSDGANYGYTFGSGTRLTVV.

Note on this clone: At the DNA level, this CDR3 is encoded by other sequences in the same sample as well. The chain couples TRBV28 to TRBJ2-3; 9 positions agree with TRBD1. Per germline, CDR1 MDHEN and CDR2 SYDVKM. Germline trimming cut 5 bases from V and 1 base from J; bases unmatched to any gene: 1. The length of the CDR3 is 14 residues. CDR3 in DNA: TGTGCCAGCAGTGGGGACAGGGGCACAGATACGCAGTATTTT. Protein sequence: CASSGDRGTDTQYF.